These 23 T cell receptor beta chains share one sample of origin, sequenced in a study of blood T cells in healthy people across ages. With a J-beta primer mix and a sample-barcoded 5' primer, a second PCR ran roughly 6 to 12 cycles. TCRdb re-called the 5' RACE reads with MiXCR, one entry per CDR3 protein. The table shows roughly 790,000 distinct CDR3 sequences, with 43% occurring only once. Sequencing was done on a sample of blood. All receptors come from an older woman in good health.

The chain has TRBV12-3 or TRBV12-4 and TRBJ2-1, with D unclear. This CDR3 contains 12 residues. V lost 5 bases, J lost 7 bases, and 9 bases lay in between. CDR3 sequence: CASSPSPNEQFF. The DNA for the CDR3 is TGTGCCAGCAGTCCCTCCCCGAATGAGCAGTTCTTC.

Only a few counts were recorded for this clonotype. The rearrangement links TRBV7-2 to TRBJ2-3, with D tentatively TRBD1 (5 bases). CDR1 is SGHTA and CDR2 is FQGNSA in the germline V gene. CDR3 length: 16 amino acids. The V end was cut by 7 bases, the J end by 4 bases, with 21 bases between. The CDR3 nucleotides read TGTGCCAGCATCAAAGGGGATAGTGGCTCGGCAGATACGCAGTATTTT. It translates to CASIKGDSGSADTQYF.

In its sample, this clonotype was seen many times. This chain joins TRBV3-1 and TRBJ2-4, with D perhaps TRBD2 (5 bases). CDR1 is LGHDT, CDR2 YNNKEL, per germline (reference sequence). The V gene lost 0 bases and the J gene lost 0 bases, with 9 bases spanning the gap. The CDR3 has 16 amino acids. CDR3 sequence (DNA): TGTGCCAGCAGCCAAGAGGTTGGACTAGCCAAAAACATTCAGTACTTC. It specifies CASSQEVGLAKNIQYF.

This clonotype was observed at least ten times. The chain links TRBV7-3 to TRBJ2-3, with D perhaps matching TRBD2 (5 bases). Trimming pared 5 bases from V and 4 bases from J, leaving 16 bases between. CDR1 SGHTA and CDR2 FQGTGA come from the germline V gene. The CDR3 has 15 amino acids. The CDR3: CASSARLANADTQYF. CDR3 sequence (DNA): TGTGCCAGCAGCGCGCGGCTAGCCAATGCAGATACGCAGTATTTT.

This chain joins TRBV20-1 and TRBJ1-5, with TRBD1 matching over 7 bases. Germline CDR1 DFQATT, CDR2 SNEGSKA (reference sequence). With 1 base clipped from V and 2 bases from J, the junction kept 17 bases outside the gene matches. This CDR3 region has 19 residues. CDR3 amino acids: CSARVDREGGWLRNQPQHF. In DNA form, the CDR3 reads TGCAGTGCTAGAGTAGACAGGGAAGGAGGTTGGTTGCGCAATCAGCCCCAGCATTTT.

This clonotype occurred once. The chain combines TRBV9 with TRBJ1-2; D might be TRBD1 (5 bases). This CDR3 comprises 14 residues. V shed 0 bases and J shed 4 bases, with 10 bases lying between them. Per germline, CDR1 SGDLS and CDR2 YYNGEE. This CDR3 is CASSVDQGGYGYTF. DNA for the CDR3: TGTGCCAGCAGCGTAGATCAGGGAGGCTATGGCTACACCTTC.

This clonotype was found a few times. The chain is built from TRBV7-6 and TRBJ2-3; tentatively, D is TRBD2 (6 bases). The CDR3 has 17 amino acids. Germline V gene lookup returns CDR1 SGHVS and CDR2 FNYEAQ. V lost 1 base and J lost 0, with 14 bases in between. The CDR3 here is CASSLGGEKGSTDTQYF. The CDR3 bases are TGTGCCAGCAGCTTAGGGGGGGAGAAGGGAAGCACAGATACGCAGTATTTT.

The CDR3 loop is CASTTRGPAEKLFF. CDR3 coding DNA: TGTGCCAGCACCACGCGGGGGCCCGCTGAAAAACTGTTTTTT. J is TRBJ1-4 and V is TRBV27, with a tentative D call TRBD1 (6 bases). Germline values: CDR1 MNHEY, CDR2 SMNVEV (reference sequence). The CDR3 length is 14 residues. The V gene lost 7 bases and the J gene lost 7 bases, with 16 bases spanning the gap.

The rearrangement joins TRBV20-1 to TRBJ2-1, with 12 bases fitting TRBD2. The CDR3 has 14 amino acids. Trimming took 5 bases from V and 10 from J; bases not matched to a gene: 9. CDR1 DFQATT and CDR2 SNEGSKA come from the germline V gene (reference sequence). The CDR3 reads CSAPTSGGPWEQFF. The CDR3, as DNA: TGCAGTGCTCCTACTAGCGGGGGGCCCTGGGAGCAGTTCTTC.

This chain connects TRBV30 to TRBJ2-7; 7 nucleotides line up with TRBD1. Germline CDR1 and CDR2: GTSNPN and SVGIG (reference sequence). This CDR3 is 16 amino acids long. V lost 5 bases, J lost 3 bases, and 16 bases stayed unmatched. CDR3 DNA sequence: TGTGCCTGGTTCGGGTCCCAAGGGGGCCCGAACTACGAGCAGTACTTC. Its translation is CAWFGSQGGPNYEQYF.

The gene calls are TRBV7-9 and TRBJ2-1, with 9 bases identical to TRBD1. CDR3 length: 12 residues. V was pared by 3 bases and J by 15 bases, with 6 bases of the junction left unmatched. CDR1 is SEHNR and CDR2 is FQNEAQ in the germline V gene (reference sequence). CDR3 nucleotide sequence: TGTGCCAGCAGCTTGTCGGGACAGGGCATGTTCTTC. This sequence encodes CASSLSGQGMFF.

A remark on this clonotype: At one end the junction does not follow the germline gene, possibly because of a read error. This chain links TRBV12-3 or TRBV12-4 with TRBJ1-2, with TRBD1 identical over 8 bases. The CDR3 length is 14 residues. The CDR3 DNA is TGTGCCAGCAGTTGGACAGGGCCTAACTATGGCGACACCTTC. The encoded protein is CASSWTGPNYGDTF.

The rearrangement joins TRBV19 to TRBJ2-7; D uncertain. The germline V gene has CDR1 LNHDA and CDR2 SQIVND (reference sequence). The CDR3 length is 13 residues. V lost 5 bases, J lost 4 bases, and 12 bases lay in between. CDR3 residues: CASSLHVTYEQYF. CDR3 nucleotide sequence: TGTGCCAGTAGTCTGCATGTAACTTACGAGCAGTACTTC.

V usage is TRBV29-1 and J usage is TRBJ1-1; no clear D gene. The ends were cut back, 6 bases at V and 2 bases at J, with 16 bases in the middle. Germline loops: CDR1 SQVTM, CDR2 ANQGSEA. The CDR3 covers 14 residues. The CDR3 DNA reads TGCAGCGTGCTAAAAGGCTCAGTAAACACTGAAGCTTTCTTT. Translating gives CSVLKGSVNTEAFF.

The CDR3 here is CASLQDRPLYGYTF. The CDR3 DNA reads TGTGCCAGTCTTCAGGACAGGCCCCTCTATGGCTACACCTTC. The chain couples TRBV28 to TRBJ1-2; 7 nucleotides agree with TRBD1. Per germline, CDR1 MDHEN and CDR2 SYDVKM. The V and J ends lost 9 bases and 4 bases, in that order; junction bases with no gene match: 11. This CDR3 is built from 14 residues.

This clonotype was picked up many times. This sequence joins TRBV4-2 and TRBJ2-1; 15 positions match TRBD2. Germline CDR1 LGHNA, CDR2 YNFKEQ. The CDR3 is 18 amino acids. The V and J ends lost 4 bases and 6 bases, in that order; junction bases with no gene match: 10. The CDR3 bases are TGTGCCAGCAGCCGGGCTCTCGGACTAGCGGGAGGGCCCAATGAGCAGTTCTTC. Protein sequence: CASSRALGLAGGPNEQFF.

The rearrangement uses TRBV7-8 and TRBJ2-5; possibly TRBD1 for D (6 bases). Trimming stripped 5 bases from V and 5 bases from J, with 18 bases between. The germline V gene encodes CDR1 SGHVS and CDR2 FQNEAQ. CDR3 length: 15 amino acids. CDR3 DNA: TGTGCCAGCAGCCTCGGGACAAATATGCTTGAGACCCAGTACTTC. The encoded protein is CASSLGTNMLETQYF.

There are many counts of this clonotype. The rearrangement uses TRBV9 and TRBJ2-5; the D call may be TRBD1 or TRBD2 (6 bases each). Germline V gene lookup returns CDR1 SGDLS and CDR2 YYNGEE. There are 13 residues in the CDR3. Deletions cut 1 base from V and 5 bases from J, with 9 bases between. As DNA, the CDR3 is TGTGCCAGCAGCGTAAGAGGGGGGGAGACCCAGTACTTC. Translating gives CASSVRGGETQYF.

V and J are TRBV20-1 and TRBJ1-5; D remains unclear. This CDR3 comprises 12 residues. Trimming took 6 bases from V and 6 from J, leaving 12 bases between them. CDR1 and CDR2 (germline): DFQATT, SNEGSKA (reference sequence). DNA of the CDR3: TGCAGTGCCTCAGAAGGGTCTCAGCCCCAGCATTTT. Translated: CSASEGSQPQHF.

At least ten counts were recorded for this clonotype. CDR3 sequence (DNA): TGTGCCAGCAGCGCCCGCCCGGGACTAGCGGGCGCCAATGAGCAGTTCTTC. This translates into CASSARPGLAGANEQFF. The chain has TRBV9 and TRBJ2-1; the match to TRBD2 covers 12 bases. Germline assignment: CDR1 SGDLS and CDR2 YYNGEE. CDR3 size: 17 residues. Trimming at V came to 3 bases and at J to 6 bases, leaving 10 bases not matched to a gene.

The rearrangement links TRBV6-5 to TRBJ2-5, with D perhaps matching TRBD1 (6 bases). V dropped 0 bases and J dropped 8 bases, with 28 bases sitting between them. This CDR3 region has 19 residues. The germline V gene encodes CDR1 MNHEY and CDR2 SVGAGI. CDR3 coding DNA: TGTGCCAGCAGTTACTCAAGGCCAGGGGCCACCATTTTTGGGAATACCCAGTACTTC. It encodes CASSYSRPGATIFGNTQYF.

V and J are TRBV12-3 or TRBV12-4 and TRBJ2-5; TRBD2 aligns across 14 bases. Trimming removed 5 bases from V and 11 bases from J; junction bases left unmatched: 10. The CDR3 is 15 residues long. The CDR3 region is CASSPGTSGSFKQYF. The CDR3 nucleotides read TGTGCCAGCAGTCCGGGGACTAGCGGGAGTTTTAAGCAGTACTTC.

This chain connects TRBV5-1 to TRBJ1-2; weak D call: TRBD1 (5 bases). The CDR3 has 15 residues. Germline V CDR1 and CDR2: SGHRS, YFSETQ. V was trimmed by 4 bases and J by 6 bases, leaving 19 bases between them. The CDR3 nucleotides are TGCGCCAGCAGCCCAGACCTCAGGGCTCTGGATGGCTACACCTTC. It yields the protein CASSPDLRALDGYTF.